This T cell receptor beta chain originates from a study of PD-1 blockade in classical Hodgkin lymphoma (dated by TCRdb to the early 2020s). Context from the whole study: Nivolumab dosing was 3 mg/kg intravenously every 2 weeks, continuing until either disease progression or unacceptable toxicity. The study used CyTOF and TCR beta sequencing to define a peripheral blood immune signature of response to PD-1 blockade in classical Hodgkin lymphoma.

The CDR3 spans 16 residues, from the cysteine through the phenylalanine. CDR3 DNA only is kept here, 48 bases in frame from base 1. Summary of the overall study and its limitations: Among trial patients, those achieving complete response had baseline diversity similar to that of newly diagnosed patients, while diversity was significantly lower in partial responders and progressors. CD4+ but not CD8+ TCR diversity rose significantly by C4D1 (p=0.0027 vs p=0.16), most apparent in complete responders (p=0.02). Only a single clinical trial cohort was studied, and what caused the repertoire differences, possibly disease activity or prior therapy, remained undefined. Patients starting nivolumab less than 1 year after ASCT had lower diversity and were excluded from later analyses to avoid confounding by immune reconstitution. Newly diagnosed patients were reported to have lower baseline TCR diversity than healthy donors, and relapsed/refractory patients were reported to have lower baseline TCR diversity still.

The Qiagen DNeasy kit was used to extract genomic DNA from unsorted PBMCs and from the negatively selected CD4+ and CD8+ fractions. Using primers that anneal to V and J segments, immunoSEQ multiplex PCR amplified the TCR beta CDR3 regions. A synthetic immune receptor repertoire was used to minimize amplification bias, and any residual bias was removed computationally once sequencing was done. The original pipeline was this. Custom Python scripts were used to quantify repertoire diversity as the Shannon entropy index. Unsorted, CD4+ and CD8+ repertoires were examined separately, except in combined analyses, for which CD4+ and CD8+ sequences were merged in silico. A clone counted as expanded when the clone's frequency after treatment rose at least 2-fold relative to C1D1, and clones undetected at baseline were given a pseudocount of 0.5. Singleton clones were defined as clones with 0 or 1 copy at C1D1, and non-singleton clones were defined as clones with 2 or more copies. Clones expanded in unsorted samples were assigned a CD4+, CD8+ or unknown annotation through matching of protein sequences in sorted samples from the same patient. Wilcoxon tests were applied to paired samples to test diversity changes from C1D1 to C4D1. The immuneACCESS repertoire file appears here via TCRdb, limited to in-frame rearrangements. These files lack a portion of the clones; in checked studies, under half of the deficit traces to unresolved V genes, and the cause of the others is not known. The DNA gave D and trimming, while V, J and clone size come from that table. The sample yields 29,000 or so clones; 70% to 75% were counted once. More than 3% of the sample belongs to the ten largest clones.

For this clone: Its antigen remains unidentified. It has no much larger one-base neighbor in the sample; base qualities were not kept.

Reading the label with the study, this specimen's time point is: cycle 2 day 1 (C2D1) of nivolumab. Every trial patient had relapsed after autologous stem cell transplantation, and cohorts A, B and C differed in prior brentuximab vedotin exposure. The trial cohort included 50 to 60 patients with relapsed/refractory classical Hodgkin lymphoma, and each patient had a best overall response of complete response, partial response or progressive disease. Trial patients were treated with single-agent nivolumab in the multi-cohort phase II CheckMate 205 trial. An independent review committee assessed best overall response by applying the 2007 International Working Group response criteria. Trial PBMCs were obtained immediately prior to nivolumab initiation (C1D1) and on therapy at cycle 2 day 1 and cycle 4 day 1. Peripheral blood was collected in 8 mL Vacutainer Cell Preparation Tubes, from which PBMCs were isolated by centrifugation and then cryopreserved.

The sample was peripheral blood mononuclear cells (PBMCs), taken before the second cycle of nivolumab. The sequence was collected from a human donor with classical Hodgkin lymphoma. This chain joins TRBV1 to TRBJ1-2. TRBV1 is recorded as a pseudogene. Here is the DNA: TGCGCCAGCAGCCAAGACGCAACCTACTCTAACTATGGCTACACCTTC. It encodes CASSQDATYSNYGYTF.